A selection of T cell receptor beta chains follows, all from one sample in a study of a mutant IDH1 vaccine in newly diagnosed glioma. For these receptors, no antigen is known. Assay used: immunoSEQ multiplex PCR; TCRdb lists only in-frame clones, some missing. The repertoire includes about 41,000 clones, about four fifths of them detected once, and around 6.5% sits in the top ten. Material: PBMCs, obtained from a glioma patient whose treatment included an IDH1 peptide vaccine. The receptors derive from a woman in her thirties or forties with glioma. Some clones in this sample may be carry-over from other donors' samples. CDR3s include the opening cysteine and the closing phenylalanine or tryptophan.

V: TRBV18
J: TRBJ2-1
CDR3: CASFRTGGYNEQFF

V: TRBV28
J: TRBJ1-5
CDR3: CASRRQGNSNQPQHF

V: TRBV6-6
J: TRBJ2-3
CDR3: CASSVTGGADTQYF

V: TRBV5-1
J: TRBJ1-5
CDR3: CASSLVGGQVSPQHF

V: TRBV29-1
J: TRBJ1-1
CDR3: CSAKWGNTEAFF

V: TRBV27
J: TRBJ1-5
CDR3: CASSSGYGNQPQHF

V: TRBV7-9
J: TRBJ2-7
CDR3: CASSREAYEQYF

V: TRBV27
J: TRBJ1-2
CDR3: CASRTTNYGYTF

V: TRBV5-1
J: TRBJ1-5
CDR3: CASSWDWNQPQHF

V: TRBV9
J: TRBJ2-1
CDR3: CASSVTSGSNEQFF

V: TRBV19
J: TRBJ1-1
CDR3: CASSIDLRPNTEAFF

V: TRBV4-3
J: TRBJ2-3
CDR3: CASSQGSFADTQYF

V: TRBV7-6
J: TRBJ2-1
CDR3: CASSLASGEQFF

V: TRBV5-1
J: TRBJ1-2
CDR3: CASSTSGGAGYGYTF

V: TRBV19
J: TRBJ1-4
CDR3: CASSPNRALNEKLFF

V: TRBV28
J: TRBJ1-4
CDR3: CASTLGPGYRDEKLFF

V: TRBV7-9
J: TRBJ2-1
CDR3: CASSRPGLAGGSEQFF

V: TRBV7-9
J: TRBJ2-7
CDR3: CASSRDLRRGGAEYF

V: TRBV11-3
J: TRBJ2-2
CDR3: CASSLLLGGELFF

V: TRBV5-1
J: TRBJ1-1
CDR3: CASSFRVRATEAFF